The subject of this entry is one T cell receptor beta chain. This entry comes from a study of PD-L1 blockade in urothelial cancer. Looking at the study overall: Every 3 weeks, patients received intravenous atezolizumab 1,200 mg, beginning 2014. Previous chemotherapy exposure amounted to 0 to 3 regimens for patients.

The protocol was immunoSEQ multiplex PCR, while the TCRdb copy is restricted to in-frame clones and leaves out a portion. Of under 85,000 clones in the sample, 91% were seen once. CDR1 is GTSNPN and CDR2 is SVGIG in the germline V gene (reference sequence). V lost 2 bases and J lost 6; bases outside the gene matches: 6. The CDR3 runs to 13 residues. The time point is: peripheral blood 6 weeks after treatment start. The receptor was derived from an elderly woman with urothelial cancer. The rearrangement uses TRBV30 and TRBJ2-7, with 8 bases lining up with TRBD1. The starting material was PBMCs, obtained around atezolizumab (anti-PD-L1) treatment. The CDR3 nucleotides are TGTGCCTGGAGTTTCGGCAGGGGGCTCGAGCAGTACTTC. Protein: CAWSFGRGLEQYF.